The TCR beta chain under discussion was sequenced for a study of T-cell memory formation after mild COVID-19. Whole-study findings and limits: CD4+ contracting clones were found mainly in CM and EM, and CD8+ ones in EMRA.

The V gene lost 4 bases and the J gene lost 0 bases, with 7 bases spanning the gap. This CDR3 region has 13 residues. Germline V gene data show CDR1 as SGHVS and CDR2 as FQNEAQ. With respect to this clonotype: What it binds is unknown.

TCRdb passed the 5' RACE reads through MiXCR, listing each CDR3 protein once. The repertoire holds some 200,000 distinct CDR3 sequences, with around a fifth as singletons. The source of this sequence is an adult woman who had mild COVID-19 (a few samples of this study predate the infection). Cell type and time point are not known. The sample taken for sequencing was PBMCs or a T cell subset sorted from them (not recorded which). This sequence joins TRBV7-8 and TRBJ2-7; D not resolved. The CDR3 reads CASSSGFSYEQYF. The CDR3 coding sequence is TGTGCCAGCAGCTCCGGTTTCTCCTACGAGCAGTACTTC.